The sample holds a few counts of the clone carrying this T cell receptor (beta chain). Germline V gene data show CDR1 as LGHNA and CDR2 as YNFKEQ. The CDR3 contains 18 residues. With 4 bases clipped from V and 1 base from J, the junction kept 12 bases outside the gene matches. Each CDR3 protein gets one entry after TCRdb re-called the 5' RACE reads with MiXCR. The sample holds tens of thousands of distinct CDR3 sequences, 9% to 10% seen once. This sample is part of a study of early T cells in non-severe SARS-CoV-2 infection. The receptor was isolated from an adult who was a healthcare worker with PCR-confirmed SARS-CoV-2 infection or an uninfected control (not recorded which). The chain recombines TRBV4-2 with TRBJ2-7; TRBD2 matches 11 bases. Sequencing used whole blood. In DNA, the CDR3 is TGTGCCAGCAGCCCCGAAAACCCACTAGCGGGGGCTTCCTACGAGCAGTACTTC. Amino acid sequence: CASSPENPLAGASYEQYF.